This T cell receptor (beta chain) came from a study of shared clonotypes between healthy human individuals. Study summary: The study used three CD4 naive, three CD4 memory, two CD8 naive and one CD8 memory plate per donor.

Positively selected for CCR7, the CD45RO-negative cells used as naive CD8 cells excluded terminally differentiated effector memory CD45RA+ cells. V was pared by 1 base and J by 11 bases, with 10 bases between. The CDR3 consists of 12 residues. Germline V gives CDR1 WSHSY, CDR2 SAAADI. Some clones are missing from TCRdb's copy, which holds only in-frame ones; the method was immunoSEQ multiplex PCR. The sample holds about 2,200,000 clones, around 93% seen once. Sequenced input: naive CD8+ T cells from PBMCs. The genes are TRBV10-2 and TRBJ2-3, with no clear D. The TCR originated in a man aged 18 to 30 in good health. Some clones in this sample may be carry-over from other donors' samples. This CDR3 reads CASSEWSPGQYF. The CDR3, as DNA: TGCGCCAGCAGTGAGTGGAGTCCTGGGCAGTATTTT.